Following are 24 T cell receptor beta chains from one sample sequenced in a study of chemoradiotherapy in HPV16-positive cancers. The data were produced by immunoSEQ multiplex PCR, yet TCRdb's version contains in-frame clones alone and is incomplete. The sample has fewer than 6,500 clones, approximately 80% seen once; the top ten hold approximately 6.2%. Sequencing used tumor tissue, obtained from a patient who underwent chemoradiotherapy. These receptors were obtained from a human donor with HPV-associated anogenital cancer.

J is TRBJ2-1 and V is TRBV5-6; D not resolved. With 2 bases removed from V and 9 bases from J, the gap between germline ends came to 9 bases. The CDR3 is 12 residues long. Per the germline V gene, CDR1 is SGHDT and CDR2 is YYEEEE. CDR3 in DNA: TGTGCCAGCAGCTTTGCCCCCAGTGAGCAGTTCTTC. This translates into CASSFAPSEQFF.

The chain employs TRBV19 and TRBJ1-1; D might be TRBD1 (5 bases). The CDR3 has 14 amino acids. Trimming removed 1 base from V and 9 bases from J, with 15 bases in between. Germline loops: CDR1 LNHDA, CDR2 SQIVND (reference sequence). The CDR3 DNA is TGTGCCAGTAGTATAGGCTCGCGGGGGGATAAAGCTTTCTTT. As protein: CASSIGSRGDKAFF. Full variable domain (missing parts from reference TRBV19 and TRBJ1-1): DGGITQSPKYLFRKEGQNVTLSCEQNLNHDAMYWYRQDPGQGLRLIYYSQIVNDFQKGDIAEGYSVSREKKESFPLTVTSAQKNPTAFYLCASSIGSRGDKAFFGQGTRLTVV.

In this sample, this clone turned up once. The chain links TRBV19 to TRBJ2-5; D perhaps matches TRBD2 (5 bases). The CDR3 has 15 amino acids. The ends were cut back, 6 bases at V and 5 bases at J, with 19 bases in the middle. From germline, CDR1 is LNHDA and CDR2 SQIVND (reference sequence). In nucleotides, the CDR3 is TGTGCCAGTAGAACCTCTTGGACGGACTGGGAGACCCAGTACTTC. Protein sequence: CASRTSWTDWETQYF.

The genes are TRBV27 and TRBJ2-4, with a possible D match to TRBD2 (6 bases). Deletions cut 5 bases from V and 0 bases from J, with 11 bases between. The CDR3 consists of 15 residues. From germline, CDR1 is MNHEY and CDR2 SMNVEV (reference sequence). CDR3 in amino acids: CASSPPGLAKNIQYF. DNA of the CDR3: TGTGCCAGCAGTCCGCCGGGACTAGCCAAAAACATTCAGTACTTC.

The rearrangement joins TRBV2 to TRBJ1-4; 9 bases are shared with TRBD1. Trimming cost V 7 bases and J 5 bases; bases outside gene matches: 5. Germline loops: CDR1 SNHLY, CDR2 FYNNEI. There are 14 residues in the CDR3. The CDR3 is CASIQGAWNEKLFF. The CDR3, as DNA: TGTGCCAGCATACAGGGGGCCTGGAATGAAAAACTGTTTTTT. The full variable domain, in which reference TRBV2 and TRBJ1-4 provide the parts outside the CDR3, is EPEVTQTPSHQVTQMGQEVILRCVPISNHLYFYWYRQILGQKVEFLVSFYNNEISEKSEIFDDQFSVERPDGSNFTLKIRSTKLEDSAMYFCASIQGAWNEKLFFGSGTQLSVL.

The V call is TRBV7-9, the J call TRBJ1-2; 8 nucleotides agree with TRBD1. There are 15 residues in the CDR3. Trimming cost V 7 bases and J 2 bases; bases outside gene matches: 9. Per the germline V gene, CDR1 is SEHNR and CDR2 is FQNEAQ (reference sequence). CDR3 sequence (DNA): TGTGCCAGCACCATCCCCCAGGGGGCAAACTATGGCTACACCTTC. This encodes CASTIPQGANYGYTF.

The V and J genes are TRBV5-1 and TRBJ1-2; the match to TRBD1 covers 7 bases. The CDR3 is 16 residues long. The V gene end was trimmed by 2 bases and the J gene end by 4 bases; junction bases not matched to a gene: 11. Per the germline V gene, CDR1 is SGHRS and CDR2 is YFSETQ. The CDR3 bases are TGCGCCAGCAGCTTTTCGGGCGAGGGGGCCAGCTATGGCTACACCTTC. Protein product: CASSFSGEGASYGYTF.

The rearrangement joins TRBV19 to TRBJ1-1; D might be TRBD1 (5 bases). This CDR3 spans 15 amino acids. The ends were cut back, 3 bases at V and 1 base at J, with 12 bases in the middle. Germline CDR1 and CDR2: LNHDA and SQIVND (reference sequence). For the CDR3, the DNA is TGTGCCAGTAGTATTACGGGGCGGGAGAACACTGAAGCTTTCTTT. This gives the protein CASSITGRENTEAFF.

The CDR3 loop reads CASSSGPRTGELFF. The CDR3 nucleotides are TGTGCCAGCAGCTCCGGGCCCCGGACCGGGGAGCTGTTTTTT. This chain uses TRBV6-4 with TRBJ2-2; the D is unclear. V was trimmed by 6 bases and J by 5 bases, leaving 13 bases between them. Germline V CDR1 and CDR2: MRHNA, SNTAGT. The CDR3 has 14 amino acids.

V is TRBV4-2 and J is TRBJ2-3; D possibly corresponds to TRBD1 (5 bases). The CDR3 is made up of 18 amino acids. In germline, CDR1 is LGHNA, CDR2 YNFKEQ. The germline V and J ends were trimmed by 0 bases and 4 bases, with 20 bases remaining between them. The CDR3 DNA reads TGTGCCAGCAGCCAAGAGCATTCGCAGGGCTACCACTCAGATACGCAGTATTTT. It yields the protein CASSQEHSQGYHSDTQYF.

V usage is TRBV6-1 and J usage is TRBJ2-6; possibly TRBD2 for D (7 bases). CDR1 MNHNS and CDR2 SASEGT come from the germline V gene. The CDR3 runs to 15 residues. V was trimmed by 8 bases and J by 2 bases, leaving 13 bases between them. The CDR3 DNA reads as TGTGCCAGCGGAGGGGGGGCGGCTGGGGCCAACGTCCTGACTTTC. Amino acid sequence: CASGGGAAGANVLTF.

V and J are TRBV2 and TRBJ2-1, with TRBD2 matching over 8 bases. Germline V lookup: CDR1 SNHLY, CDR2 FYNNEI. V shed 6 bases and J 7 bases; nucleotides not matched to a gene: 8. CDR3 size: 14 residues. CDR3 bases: TGTGCCAGCAGACCAGCGGGAGTTAGGAATGAGCAGTTCTTC. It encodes CASRPAGVRNEQFF.

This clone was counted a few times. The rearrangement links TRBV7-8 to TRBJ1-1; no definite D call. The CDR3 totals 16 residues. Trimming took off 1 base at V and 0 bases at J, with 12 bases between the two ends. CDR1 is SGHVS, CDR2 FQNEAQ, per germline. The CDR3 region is CASSLGISGMNTEAFF. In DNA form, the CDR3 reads TGTGCCAGCAGCTTAGGGATCAGTGGGATGAACACTGAAGCTTTCTTT.

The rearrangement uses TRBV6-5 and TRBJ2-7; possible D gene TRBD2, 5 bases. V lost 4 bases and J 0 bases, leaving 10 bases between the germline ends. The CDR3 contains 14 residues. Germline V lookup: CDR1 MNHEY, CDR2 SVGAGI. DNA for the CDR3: TGTGCCAGCAGTTCGCCCGGGGTCTCCTACGAGCAGTACTTC. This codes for CASSSPGVSYEQYF.

The CDR3 coding sequence is TGTGCCAGCAGCCCCACACCTTATAGCAATCAGCCCCAGCATTTT. Protein product: CASSPTPYSNQPQHF. V and J are TRBV5-5 and TRBJ1-5; D remains ambiguous. Germline loops: CDR1 SGHKS, CDR2 YYEKEE (reference sequence). Trimming took 4 bases from V and 0 from J, leaving 11 bases between them. This CDR3 comprises 15 residues.

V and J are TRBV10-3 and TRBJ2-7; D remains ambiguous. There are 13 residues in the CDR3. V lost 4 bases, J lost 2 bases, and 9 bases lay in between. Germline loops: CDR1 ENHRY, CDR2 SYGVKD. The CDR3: CAISAHTTYEQYF. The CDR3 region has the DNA TGTGCCATCAGTGCTCATACGACCTACGAGCAGTACTTC.

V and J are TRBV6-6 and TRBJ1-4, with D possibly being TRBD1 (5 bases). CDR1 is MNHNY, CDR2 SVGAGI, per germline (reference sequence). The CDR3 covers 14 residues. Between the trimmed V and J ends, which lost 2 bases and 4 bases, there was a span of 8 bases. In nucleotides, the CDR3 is TGTGCCAGCAGTTACCCGGGGCTTAATGAAAAACTGTTTTTT. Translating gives CASSYPGLNEKLFF.

The CDR3 sequence: CASGDRDSYGYTF. The CDR3 region has the DNA TGTGCCAGCGGAGACCGGGACTCCTATGGCTACACCTTC. J is TRBJ1-2 and V is TRBV6-1, with TRBD1 as a possible D gene (5 bases). The V and J ends lost 8 bases and 4 bases respectively, with 14 bases between them. The germline CDR1 and CDR2 sequences are MNHNS and SASEGT. The CDR3 is made up of 13 amino acids.

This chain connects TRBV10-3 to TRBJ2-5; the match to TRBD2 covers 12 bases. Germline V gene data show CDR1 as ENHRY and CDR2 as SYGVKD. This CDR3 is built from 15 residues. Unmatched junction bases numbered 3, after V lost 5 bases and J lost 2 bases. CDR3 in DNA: TGTGCCATCAGTACTAGCGGGGGGTATCAAGAGACCCAGTACTTC. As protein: CAISTSGGYQETQYF.

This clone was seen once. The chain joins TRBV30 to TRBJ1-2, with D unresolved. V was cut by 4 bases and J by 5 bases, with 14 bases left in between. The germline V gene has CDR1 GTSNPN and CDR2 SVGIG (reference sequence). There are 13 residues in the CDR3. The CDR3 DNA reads TGTGCCTGGAAGTCCCTAGGGTTTTATGGCTACACCTTC. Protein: CAWKSLGFYGYTF.

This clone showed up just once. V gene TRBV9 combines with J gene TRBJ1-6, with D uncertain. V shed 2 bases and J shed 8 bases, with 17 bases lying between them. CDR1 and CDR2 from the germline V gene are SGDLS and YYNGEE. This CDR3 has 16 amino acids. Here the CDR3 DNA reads TGTGCCAGCAGCGTTTTAGATCGGGCCCCAGATTCACCCCTCCACTTT. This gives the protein CASSVLDRAPDSPLHF.

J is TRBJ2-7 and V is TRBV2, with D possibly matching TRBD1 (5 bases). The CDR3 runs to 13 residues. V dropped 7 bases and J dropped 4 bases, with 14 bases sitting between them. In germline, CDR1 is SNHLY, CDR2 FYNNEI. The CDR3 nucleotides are TGTGCCAGCATCAGCACAGGTACTTACGAGCAGTACTTC. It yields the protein CASISTGTYEQYF.

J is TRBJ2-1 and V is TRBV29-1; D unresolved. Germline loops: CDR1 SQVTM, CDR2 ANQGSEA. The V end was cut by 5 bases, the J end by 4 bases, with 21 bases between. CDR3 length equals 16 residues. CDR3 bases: TGCAGCGTTAGTTCTGGAGCACCCCTTTCGTACAATGAGCAGTTCTTC. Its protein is CSVSSGAPLSYNEQFF.

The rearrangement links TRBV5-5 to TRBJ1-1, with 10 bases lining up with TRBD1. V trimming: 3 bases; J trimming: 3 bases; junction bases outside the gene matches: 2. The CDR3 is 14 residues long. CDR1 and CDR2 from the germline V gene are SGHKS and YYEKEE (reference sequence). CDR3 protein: CASSWTGGDTEAFF. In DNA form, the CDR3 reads TGTGCCAGCAGCTGGACAGGGGGGGACACTGAAGCTTTCTTT.